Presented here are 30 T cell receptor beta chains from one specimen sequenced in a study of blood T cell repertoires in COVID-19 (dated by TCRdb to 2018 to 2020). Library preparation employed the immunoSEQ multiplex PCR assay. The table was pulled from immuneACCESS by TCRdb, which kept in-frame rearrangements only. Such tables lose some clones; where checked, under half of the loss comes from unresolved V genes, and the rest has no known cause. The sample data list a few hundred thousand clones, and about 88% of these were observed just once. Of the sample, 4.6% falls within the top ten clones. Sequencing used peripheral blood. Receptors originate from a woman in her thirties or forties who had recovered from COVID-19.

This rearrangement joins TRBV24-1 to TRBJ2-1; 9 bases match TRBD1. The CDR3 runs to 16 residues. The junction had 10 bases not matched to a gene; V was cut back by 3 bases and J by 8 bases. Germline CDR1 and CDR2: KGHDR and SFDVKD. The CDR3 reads CATSDGGTGYGDEQFF. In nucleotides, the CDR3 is TGTGCCACCAGTGATGGCGGGACAGGGTACGGGGATGAGCAGTTCTTC.

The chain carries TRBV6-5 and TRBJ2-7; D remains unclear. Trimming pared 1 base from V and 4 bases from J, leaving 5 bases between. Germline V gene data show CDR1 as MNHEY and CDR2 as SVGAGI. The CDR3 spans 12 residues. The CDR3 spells CASSYWRYEQYF. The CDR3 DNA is TGTGCCAGCAGTTACTGGAGATACGAGCAGTACTTC.

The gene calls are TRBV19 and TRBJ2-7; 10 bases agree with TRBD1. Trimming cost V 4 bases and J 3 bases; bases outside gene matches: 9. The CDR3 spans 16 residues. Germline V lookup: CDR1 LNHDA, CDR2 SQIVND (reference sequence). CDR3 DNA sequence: TGTGCCAGTAGTAGGCCGCCGGGACAGGGGCTCTACGAGCAGTACTTC. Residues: CASSRPPGQGLYEQYF.

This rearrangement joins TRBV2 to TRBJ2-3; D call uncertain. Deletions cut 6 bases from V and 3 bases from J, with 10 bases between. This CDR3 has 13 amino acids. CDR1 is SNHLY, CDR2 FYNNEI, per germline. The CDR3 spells CASRADWTDTQYF. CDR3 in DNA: TGTGCCAGCAGGGCTGATTGGACAGATACGCAGTATTTT.

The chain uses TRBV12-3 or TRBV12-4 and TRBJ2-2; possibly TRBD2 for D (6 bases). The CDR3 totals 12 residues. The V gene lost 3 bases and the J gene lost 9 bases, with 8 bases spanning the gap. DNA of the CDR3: TGTGCCAGCAGTTTGACTAGTCGGGAGCTGTTTTTT. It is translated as CASSLTSRELFF.

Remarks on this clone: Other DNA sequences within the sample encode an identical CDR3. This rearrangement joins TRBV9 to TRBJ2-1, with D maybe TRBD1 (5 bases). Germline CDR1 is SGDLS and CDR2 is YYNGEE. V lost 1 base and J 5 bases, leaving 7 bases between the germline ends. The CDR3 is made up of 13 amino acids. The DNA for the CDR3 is TGTGCCAGCAGCGTATCAGGGAACAATGAGCAGTTCTTC. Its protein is CASSVSGNNEQFF.

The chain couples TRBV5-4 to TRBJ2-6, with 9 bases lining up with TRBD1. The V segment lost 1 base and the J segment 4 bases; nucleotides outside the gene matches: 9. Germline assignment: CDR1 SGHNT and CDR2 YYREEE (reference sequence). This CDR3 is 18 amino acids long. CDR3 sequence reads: CASSLSGQGLAGANVLTF. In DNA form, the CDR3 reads TGTGCCAGCAGCTTGTCAGGACAGGGGTTAGCCGGGGCCAACGTCCTGACTTTC.

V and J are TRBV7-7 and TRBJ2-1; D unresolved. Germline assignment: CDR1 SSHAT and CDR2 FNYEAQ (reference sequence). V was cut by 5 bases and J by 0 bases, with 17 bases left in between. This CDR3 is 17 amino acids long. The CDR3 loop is CASSIPLQACSYNEQFF. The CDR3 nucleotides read TGTGCCAGCAGCATACCCCTCCAGGCCTGCTCCTACAATGAGCAGTTCTTC.

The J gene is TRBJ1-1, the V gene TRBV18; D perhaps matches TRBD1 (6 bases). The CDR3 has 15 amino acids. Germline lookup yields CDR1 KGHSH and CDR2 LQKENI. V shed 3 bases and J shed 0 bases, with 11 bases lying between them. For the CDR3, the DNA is TGTGCCAGCTCACCGTTGACAGGTTTGAACACTGAAGCTTTCTTT. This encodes CASSPLTGLNTEAFF.

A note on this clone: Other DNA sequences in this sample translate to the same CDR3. Here the CDR3 reads CASSSQGSTNEKLFF. Written as DNA, the CDR3 is TGCGCCAGCAGCTCACAGGGTTCCACTAATGAAAAACTGTTTTTT. The genes are TRBV5-1 and TRBJ1-4; TRBD1 might be the D (6 bases). This CDR3 region has 15 residues. V lost 3 bases to trimming and J lost 2 bases, with 11 bases between them. Germline V gene sequence: CDR1 SGHRS, CDR2 YFSETQ.

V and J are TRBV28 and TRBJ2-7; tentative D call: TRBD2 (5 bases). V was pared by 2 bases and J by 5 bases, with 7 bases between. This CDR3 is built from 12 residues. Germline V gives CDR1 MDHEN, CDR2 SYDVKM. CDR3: CASSLGGDEQYV. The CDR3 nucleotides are TGTGCCAGCAGTTTAGGAGGAGACGAGCAGTACGTC.

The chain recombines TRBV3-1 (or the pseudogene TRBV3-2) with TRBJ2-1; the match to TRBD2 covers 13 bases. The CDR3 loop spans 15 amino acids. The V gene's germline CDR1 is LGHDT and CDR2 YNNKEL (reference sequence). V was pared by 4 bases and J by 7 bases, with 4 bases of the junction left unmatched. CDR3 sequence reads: CASSLSGLAGNEQFF. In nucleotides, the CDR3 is TGTGCCAGCAGCCTCTCGGGACTAGCGGGGAATGAGCAGTTCTTC.

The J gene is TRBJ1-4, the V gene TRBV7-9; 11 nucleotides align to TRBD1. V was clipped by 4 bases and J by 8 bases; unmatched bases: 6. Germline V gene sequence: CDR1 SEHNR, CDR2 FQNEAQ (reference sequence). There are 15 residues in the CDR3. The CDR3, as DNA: TGTGCCAGCAGCTCGAGGACAGGGGGCCGAGAAAAACTGTTTTTT. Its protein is CASSSRTGGREKLFF.

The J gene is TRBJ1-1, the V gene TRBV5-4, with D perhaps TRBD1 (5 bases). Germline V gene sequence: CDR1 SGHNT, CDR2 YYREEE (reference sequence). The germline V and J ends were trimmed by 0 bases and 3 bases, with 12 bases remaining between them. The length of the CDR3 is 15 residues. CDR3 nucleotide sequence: TGTGCCAGCAGCTTGGCAGTAAGGGGCGACACTGAAGCTTTCTTT. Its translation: CASSLAVRGDTEAFF.

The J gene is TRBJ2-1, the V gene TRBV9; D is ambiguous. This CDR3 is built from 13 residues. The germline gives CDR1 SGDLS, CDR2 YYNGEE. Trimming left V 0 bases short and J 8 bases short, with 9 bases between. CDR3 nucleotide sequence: TGTGCCAGCAGCGTAGTAAATTTAGATGAGCAGTTCTTC. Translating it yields CASSVVNLDEQFF.

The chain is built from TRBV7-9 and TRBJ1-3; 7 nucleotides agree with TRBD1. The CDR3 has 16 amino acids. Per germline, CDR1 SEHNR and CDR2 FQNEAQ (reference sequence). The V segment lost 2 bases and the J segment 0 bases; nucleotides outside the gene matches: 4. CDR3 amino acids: CASSLTGQISGNTIYF. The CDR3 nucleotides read TGTGCCAGCAGCTTAACGGGACAGATCTCTGGAAACACCATATATTTT.

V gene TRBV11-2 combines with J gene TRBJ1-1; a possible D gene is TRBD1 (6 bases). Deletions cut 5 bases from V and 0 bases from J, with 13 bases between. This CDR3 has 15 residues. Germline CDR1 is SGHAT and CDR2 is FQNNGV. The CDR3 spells CASSQFRGMNTEAFF. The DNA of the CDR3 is TGTGCCAGCAGCCAATTCAGGGGAATGAACACTGAAGCTTTCTTT.

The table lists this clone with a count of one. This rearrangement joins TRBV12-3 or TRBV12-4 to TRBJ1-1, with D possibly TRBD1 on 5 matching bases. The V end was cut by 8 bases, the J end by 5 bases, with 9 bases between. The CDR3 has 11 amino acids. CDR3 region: CASAGTTEAFF. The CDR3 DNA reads TGTGCCAGCGCCGGGACTACTGAAGCTTTCTTT.

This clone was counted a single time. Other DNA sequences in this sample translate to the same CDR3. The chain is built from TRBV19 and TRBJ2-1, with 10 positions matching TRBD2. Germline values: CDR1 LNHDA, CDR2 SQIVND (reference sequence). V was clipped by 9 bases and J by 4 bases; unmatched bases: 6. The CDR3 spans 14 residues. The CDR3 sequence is CASGLAGGYNEQFF. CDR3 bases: TGTGCCAGCGGATTAGCGGGGGGATACAATGAGCAGTTCTTC.

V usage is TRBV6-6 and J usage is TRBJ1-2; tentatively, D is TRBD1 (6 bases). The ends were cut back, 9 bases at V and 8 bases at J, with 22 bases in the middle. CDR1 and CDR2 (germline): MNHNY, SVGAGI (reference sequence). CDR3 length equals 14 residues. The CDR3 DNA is TGTGCCAGTCAATCGGGACAAAGGGAACGGGGCTACACCTTC. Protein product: CASQSGQRERGYTF.

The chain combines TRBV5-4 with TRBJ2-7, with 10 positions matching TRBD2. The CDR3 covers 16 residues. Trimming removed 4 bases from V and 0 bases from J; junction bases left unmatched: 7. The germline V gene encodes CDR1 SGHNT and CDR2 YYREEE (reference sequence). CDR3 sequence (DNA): TGTGCCAGCAGCCAAGCTAAGCGGGGGGGCTCCTACGAGCAGTACTTC. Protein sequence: CASSQAKRGGSYEQYF. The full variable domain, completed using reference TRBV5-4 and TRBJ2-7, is ETGVTQSPTHLIKTRGQQVTLRCSSQSGHNTVSWYQQALGQGPQFIFQYYREEENGRGNFPPRFSGLQFPNYSSELNVNALELDDSALYLCASSQAKRGGSYEQYFGPGTRLTVT.

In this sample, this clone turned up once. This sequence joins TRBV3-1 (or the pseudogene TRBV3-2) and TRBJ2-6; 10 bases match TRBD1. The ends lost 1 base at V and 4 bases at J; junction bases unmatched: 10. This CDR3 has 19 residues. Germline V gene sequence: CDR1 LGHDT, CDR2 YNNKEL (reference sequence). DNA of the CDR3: TGTGCCAGCAGCCAAGCGGCGAGACAGGGGGCAGGAGGGGCCAACGTCCTGACTTTC. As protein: CASSQAARQGAGGANVLTF.

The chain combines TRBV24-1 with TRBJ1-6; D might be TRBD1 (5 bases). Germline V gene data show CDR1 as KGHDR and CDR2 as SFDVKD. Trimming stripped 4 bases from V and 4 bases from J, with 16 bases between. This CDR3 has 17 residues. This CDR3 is CATSDQNDSHYNSPLHF. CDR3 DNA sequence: TGTGCCACCAGTGACCAGAATGACAGCCATTATAATTCACCCCTCCACTTT.

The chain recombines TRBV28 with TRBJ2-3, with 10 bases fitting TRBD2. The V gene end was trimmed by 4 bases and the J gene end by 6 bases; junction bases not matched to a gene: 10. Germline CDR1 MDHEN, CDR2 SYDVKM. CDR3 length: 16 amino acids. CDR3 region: CASSWGLAGGEDTQYF. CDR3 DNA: TGTGCCAGCAGTTGGGGATTAGCGGGGGGTGAGGATACGCAGTATTTT.

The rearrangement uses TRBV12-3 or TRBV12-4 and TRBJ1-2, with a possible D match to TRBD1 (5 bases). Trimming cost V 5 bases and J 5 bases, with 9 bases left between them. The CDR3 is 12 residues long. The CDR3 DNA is TGTGCCAGCAGTCAGGGATATTATGGCTACACCTTC. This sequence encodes CASSQGYYGYTF.

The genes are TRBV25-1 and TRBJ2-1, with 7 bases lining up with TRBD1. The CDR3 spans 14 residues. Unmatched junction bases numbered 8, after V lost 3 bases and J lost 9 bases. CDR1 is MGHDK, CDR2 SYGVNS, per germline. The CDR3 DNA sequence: TGTGCCAGCAGTGACAACAGGGGTTGGCTTGAGCAGTTCTTC. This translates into CASSDNRGWLEQFF.

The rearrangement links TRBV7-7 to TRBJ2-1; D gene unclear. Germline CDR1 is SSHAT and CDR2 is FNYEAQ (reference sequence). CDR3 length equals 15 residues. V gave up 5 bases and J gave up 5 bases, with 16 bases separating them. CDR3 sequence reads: CASSHQAGDDNEQFF. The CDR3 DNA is TGTGCCAGCAGCCACCAGGCAGGCGATGACAATGAGCAGTTCTTC.

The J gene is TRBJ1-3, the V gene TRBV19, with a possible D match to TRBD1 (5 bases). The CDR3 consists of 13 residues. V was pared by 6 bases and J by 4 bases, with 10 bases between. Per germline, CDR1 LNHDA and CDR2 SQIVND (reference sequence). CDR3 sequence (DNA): TGTGCCAGTAGGGGGCTGACAGGAAACACCATATATTTT. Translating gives CASRGLTGNTIYF.

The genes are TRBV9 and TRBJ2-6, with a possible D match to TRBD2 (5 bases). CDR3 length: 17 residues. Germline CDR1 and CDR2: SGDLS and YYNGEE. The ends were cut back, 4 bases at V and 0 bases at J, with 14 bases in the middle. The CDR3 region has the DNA TGTGCCAGCAGCTTAGAGCTAGAGGGCTCTGGGGCCAACGTCCTGACTTTC. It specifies CASSLELEGSGANVLTF. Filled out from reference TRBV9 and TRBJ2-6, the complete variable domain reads DSGVTQTPKHLITATGQRVTLRCSPRSGDLSVYWYQQSLDQGLQFLIQYYNGEERAKGNILERFSAQQFPDLHSELNLSSLELGDSALYFCASSLELEGSGANVLTFGAGSRLTVL.

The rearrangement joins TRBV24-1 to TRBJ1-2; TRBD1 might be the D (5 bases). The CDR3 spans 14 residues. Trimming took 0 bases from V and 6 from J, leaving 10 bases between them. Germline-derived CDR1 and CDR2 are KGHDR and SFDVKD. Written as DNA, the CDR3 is TGTGCCACCAGTGATTTGTGGGGGGAGGATGGCTACACCTTC. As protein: CATSDLWGEDGYTF.